Shown below are 22 T cell receptor beta chains from a single sample sequenced in a study of response to subunit inactivated influenza vaccine. TCRdb ran MiXCR on the RT-PCR reads and lists one entry per CDR3 protein. The sample has about half a million distinct CDR3 sequences; 25% are singletons. The source was CD4+ T cells sorted from PBMCs, collected around 5 days after vaccination. Receptors were obtained from a man aged 50-60 years who received an inactivated influenza vaccine.

This clonotype was seen only a few times. The chain uses TRBV10-3 and TRBJ2-1; D not certain. Trimming pared 7 bases from V and 4 bases from J, leaving 8 bases between. The CDR3 totals 12 residues. Germline CDR1 and CDR2: ENHRY and SYGVKD. The CDR3, as DNA: TGTGCCATCACAGACGGTTACAATGAGCAGTTCTTC. As protein: CAITDGYNEQFF.

The gene calls are TRBV6-2 or TRBV6-3 and TRBJ2-3; 10 bases agree with TRBD2. V shed 6 bases and J 3 bases; nucleotides not matched to a gene: 15. CDR1 is MNHEY and CDR2 is SVGEGT in the germline V gene. The CDR3 is 18 residues long. The CDR3, as DNA: TGTGCCAGCAGCCGCGACAGGGGCCTAGCGGGAGTGACAGATACGCAGTATTTT. Its protein product is CASSRDRGLAGVTDTQYF.

In its sample, this clonotype was seen a few times. The rearrangement links TRBV15 to TRBJ2-3; TRBD2 matches 7 bases. V was clipped by 6 bases and J by 7 bases; unmatched bases: 7. Germline V gene sequence: CDR1 LNHNV, CDR2 YYDKDF (reference sequence). The CDR3 is 13 amino acids. The CDR3 region has the DNA TGTGCCACCAGGGGGACTACCTTAAATACGCAGTATTTT. Protein: CATRGTTLNTQYF.

This clonotype was detected a few times. The chain employs TRBV4-1 and TRBJ1-5; D uncertain. The V end lost 1 base, the J end lost 12 bases, and 13 bases lay between the germline ends. This CDR3 contains 13 residues. The germline V gene has CDR1 MGHRA and CDR2 YSYEKL. CDR3 residues: CASSQGSPGVQHF. The CDR3 coding sequence is TGCGCCAGCAGCCAAGGCAGTCCCGGGGTCCAGCATTTT.

The chain carries TRBV20-1 and TRBJ2-1, with D possibly TRBD2 on 5 matching bases. Germline V gene sequence: CDR1 DFQATT, CDR2 SNEGSKA (reference sequence). CDR3 size: 15 residues. V was cut by 5 bases and J by 5 bases, with 19 bases left in between. CDR3 protein: CSAPPVPGVHNEQFF. The CDR3, as DNA: TGCAGTGCTCCCCCCGTTCCCGGGGTCCACAATGAGCAGTTCTTC.

This clonotype was counted a few times. This rearrangement joins TRBV20-1 to TRBJ1-4; D is unresolved. This CDR3 contains 16 residues. Trimming removed 6 bases from V and 0 bases from J, with 17 bases in between. Per the germline V gene, CDR1 is DFQATT and CDR2 is SNEGSKA (reference sequence). CDR3: CSALLRGRATNEKLFF. In DNA form, the CDR3 reads TGCAGTGCCCTTCTAAGAGGCCGCGCAACTAATGAAAAACTGTTTTTT.

This clonotype was recorded once. The rearrangement joins TRBV5-4 to TRBJ1-1; D call uncertain. CDR1 is SGHNT and CDR2 is YYREEE in the germline V gene (reference sequence). Between the trimmed V and J ends, which lost 0 bases and 0 bases, there was a span of 6 bases. This CDR3 contains 14 residues. Here the CDR3 DNA reads TGTGCCAGCAGCTTGGATGCGGTGAACACTGAAGCTTTCTTT. Protein product: CASSLDAVNTEAFF.

CDR3 nucleotide sequence: TGCAGTGCTAGGGAAACCGGGACTAGCGGGGGGGCCCAATTCTTC. It specifies CSARETGTSGGAQFF. The gene calls are TRBV20-1 and TRBJ2-1; TRBD2 aligns across 16 bases. Germline CDR1 reads DFQATT; CDR2 reads SNEGSKA (reference sequence). V lost 3 bases and J lost 16; bases outside the gene matches: 12. There are 15 residues in the CDR3.

This clonotype was seen a handful of times. The rearrangement links TRBV24-1 to TRBJ2-7; the D gene is possibly TRBD2 (6 bases). This CDR3 spans 12 amino acids. Per the germline V gene, CDR1 is KGHDR and CDR2 is SFDVKD. Trimming removed 2 bases from V and 12 bases from J, with 13 bases in between. The chain's CDR3 is CATSDSRGLRYF. The CDR3 DNA reads as TGTGCCACCAGTGATTCACGGGGGTTACGGTACTTC.

CDR3 residues: CASSYSGLYLAKNIQYF. The CDR3 DNA sequence: TGTGCCAGCAGTTACTCGGGACTCTACCTAGCCAAAAACATTCAGTACTTC. J is TRBJ2-4 and V is TRBV28; D may be TRBD2 (6 bases). Germline values: CDR1 MDHEN, CDR2 SYDVKM. The CDR3 consists of 17 residues. V lost 4 bases and J lost 0, with 16 bases in between.

The chain uses TRBV20-1 and TRBJ2-4, with 13 bases fitting TRBD2. The CDR3 length is 18 residues. V dropped 0 bases and J dropped 7; count of bases not matched to a gene: 12. Per germline, CDR1 DFQATT and CDR2 SNEGSKA (reference sequence). The CDR3 nucleotides are TGCAGTGCTAGAGATCTCAAACTAGCGGGAGGGCCTGGGAACATTCAGTACTTC. Its protein is CSARDLKLAGGPGNIQYF.

This chain uses TRBV10-3 with TRBJ2-1; the D gene is possibly TRBD2 (6 bases). Trimming took off 3 bases at V and 0 bases at J, with 9 bases between the two ends. The CDR3 sequence is 15 residues long. Germline V lookup: CDR1 ENHRY, CDR2 SYGVKD. CDR3 nucleotides: TGTGCCATCAGTGATAGCGGTCTCTCCTACAATGAGCAGTTCTTC. It codes for CAISDSGLSYNEQFF.

The chain recombines TRBV18 with TRBJ2-1; unclear D gene. From germline, CDR1 is KGHSH and CDR2 LQKENI. V lost 5 bases and J 3 bases, leaving 8 bases between the germline ends. The CDR3 has 13 residues. The CDR3 loop is CASSFPDYNEQFF. CDR3 in DNA: TGTGCCAGCTCATTTCCTGACTACAATGAGCAGTTCTTC.

This clonotype was observed a few times. The chain uses TRBV4-2 and TRBJ1-3; D is possibly TRBD1 (5 bases). The length of the CDR3 is 16 residues. V was trimmed by 1 base and J by 2 bases, leaving 12 bases between them. Germline V lookup: CDR1 LGHNA, CDR2 YNFKEQ. The CDR3 region has the DNA TGTGCCAGCAGCCAAGCCCGGGGAGGGGCTGGAAACACCATATATTTT. Translating gives CASSQARGGAGNTIYF.

The chain is built from TRBV12-3 or TRBV12-4 and TRBJ2-5; no reliable D call. V was cut by 2 bases and J by 4 bases, with 11 bases left in between. This CDR3 is 14 amino acids long. CDR3 loop: CASSLIGLAETQYF. The CDR3 DNA reads TGTGCCAGCAGTTTAATCGGGCTGGCAGAGACCCAGTACTTC.

This clonotype was recorded a few times. The gene calls are TRBV5-1 and TRBJ2-7; D is ambiguous. Trimming stripped 0 bases from V and 2 bases from J, with 6 bases between. Looked up from germline, CDR1 is SGHRS and CDR2 is YFSETQ. The length of the CDR3 is 13 residues. The DNA of the CDR3 is TGCGCCAGCAGCTTGGGGGAAGCCTACGAGCAGTACTTC. Translation: CASSLGEAYEQYF.

The genes are TRBV9 and TRBJ1-5, with TRBD1 as a possible D gene (5 bases). Germline V gene lookup returns CDR1 SGDLS and CDR2 YYNGEE. CDR3 length: 17 amino acids. Deletions cut 0 bases from V and 0 bases from J, with 13 bases between. DNA for the CDR3: TGTGCCAGCAGCGTAGAGACCGGGACCGCTAGCAATCAGCCCCAGCATTTT. Its protein product is CASSVETGTASNQPQHF.

In the case of this clonotype: Mismatch with germline at one junction end may stem from a read error. The chain employs TRBV6-1 and TRBJ2-5; TRBD2 agrees at 14 bases. Germline V gene data show CDR1 as MNHNS and CDR2 as SASEGT. The CDR3 has 16 amino acids. CDR3 sequence (DNA): TGTGCCAGCAGAGAAGGACTAGCGGGAGGCTGGGAGACCCAGTACTTC. This sequence encodes CASREGLAGGWETQYF.

The chain combines TRBV5-1 with TRBJ2-1; no clear D gene. CDR1 is SGHRS and CDR2 is YFSETQ in the germline V gene. V lost 2 bases, J lost 6 bases, and 9 bases lay in between. The CDR3 sequence is 13 residues long. This chain's CDR3 is CASSFGVGNEQFF. CDR3 bases: TGCGCCAGCAGCTTCGGAGTTGGCAATGAGCAGTTCTTC.

The V call is TRBV3-1, the J call TRBJ2-7, with a weak D call TRBD2 (5 bases). The CDR3 totals 16 residues. Per the germline V gene, CDR1 is LGHDT and CDR2 is YNNKEL (reference sequence). The germline V and J ends were trimmed by 1 base and 1 base, with 14 bases remaining between them. CDR3 coding DNA: TGTGCCAGCAGCCAAGCTAGGCGGGCAGGATCCTACGAGCAGTACTTC. Translating it yields CASSQARRAGSYEQYF.

The chain recombines TRBV7-3 with TRBJ2-1; 10 bases are shared with TRBD2. Trimming cost V 1 base and J 8 bases; bases outside gene matches: 8. The CDR3 is 16 residues long. Germline CDR1 and CDR2: SGHTA and FQGTGA. The CDR3 coding sequence is TGTGCCAGCAGCTTAAGGAGCGGGAGGGCCGGGGATGAGCAGTTCTTC. Residues: CASSLRSGRAGDEQFF.

This sequence joins TRBV4-1 and TRBJ2-2; D is ambiguous. V lost 0 bases, J lost 8 bases, and 10 bases lay in between. Germline-derived CDR1 and CDR2 are MGHRA and YSYEKL. This CDR3 has 14 residues. CDR3 sequence (DNA): TGCGCCAGCAGCCAAGACGATTTCTCTGGGGAGCTGTTTTTT. Translated: CASSQDDFSGELFF.